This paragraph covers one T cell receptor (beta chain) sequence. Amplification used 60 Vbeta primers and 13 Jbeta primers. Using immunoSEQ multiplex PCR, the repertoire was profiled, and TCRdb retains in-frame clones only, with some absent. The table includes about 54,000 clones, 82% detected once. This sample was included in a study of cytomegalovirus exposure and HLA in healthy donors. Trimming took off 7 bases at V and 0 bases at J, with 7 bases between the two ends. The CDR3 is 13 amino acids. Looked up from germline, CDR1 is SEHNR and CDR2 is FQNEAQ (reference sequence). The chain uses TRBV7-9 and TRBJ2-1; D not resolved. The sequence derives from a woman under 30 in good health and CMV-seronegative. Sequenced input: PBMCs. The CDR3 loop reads CASTWSSYNEQFF. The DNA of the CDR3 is TGTGCCAGCACCTGGAGCTCCTACAATGAGCAGTTCTTC.